The 5 T cell receptor beta chains in this list originate from one sample, sequenced in a study of tumor and adjacent non-tumor tissue in lung cancer. This sample's RNA came from whole unsorted tissue. Distant lung tissue was collected more than 3 cm away from the tumor edge. TCRbeta libraries were built with three rounds of nested PCR, modified from ARM-PCR. From the multiplex PCR reads, TCRdb called clonotypes with MiXCR, one entry per CDR3 protein. The table includes about 90,000 distinct CDR3 sequences, more than 75% detected once. The sequenced material came from distant non-tumor lung tissue. The receptors here all came from a woman aged 50 to 60 with non-small cell lung cancer.

In the case of this clonotype: Since the CDR3 does not end with the conserved phenylalanine or tryptophan, this likely comes from a read error. V gene TRBV5-6 combines with J gene TRBJ1-4; 8 bases agree with TRBD1. CDR3 length: 15 residues. The V and J ends lost 1 base and 3 bases, in that order; junction bases with no gene match: 2. Germline V lookup: CDR1 SGHDT, CDR2 YYEEEE. CDR3 in amino acids: CASSLLTGANEKLFY. In nucleotides, the CDR3 is TGTGCCAGCAGCTTGTTGACAGGGGCTAATGAAAAACTGTTTTAT.

On this clonotype itself: One end of the junction varies from germline; a read error may be responsible. The rearrangement links TRBV5-4 to TRBJ2-1; D gene unclear. The CDR3 spans 14 residues. Per germline, CDR1 SGHNT and CDR2 YYREEE (reference sequence). The CDR3 DNA follows: TGTGTCAGCAGCTTGGGTGGCAGGATGGATGAGCAGTTCTTC. Protein product: CVSSLGGRMDEQFF.

As for this clonotype: A read error may produce the germline difference seen at one junction end. V and J are TRBV10-3 and TRBJ2-5; TRBD1 might be the D (5 bases). CDR3 size: 14 residues. CDR1 is ENHRY, CDR2 SYGVKD, per germline. CDR3 residues: CAISIAGSLEAQYF. CDR3 DNA: TGTGCCATCAGTATAGCAGGGTCCCTAGAGGCCCAGTACTTC.

This clonotype was detected once. With a much larger clone just one base away, this may be a read error. The CDR3 here is CASCLGSSGEQFF. In DNA, the CDR3 is TGTGCCAGCTGCCTCGGGAGTTCGGGTGAGCAGTTCTTC. The chain combines TRBV11-2 with TRBJ2-1; possibly TRBD2 for D (6 bases). CDR1 is SGHAT, CDR2 FQNNGV, per germline. CDR3 length: 13 amino acids. Trimming removed 8 bases at V and 9 bases at J, with 17 bases between. Using reference TRBV11-2 and TRBJ2-1 for the parts outside the CDR3, the full variable domain is EAGVAQSPRYKIIEKRQSVAFWCNPISGHATLYWYQQILGQGPKLLIQFQNNGVVDDSQLPKDRFSAERLKGVDSTLKIQPAKLEDSAVYLCASCLGSSGEQFFGPGTRLTVL.

The V call is TRBV5-1, the J call TRBJ2-1, with D uncertain. The CDR3 extends over 13 amino acids. Trimming pared 0 bases from V and 9 bases from J, leaving 10 bases between. Germline CDR1 and CDR2: SGHRS and YFSETQ. DNA of the CDR3: TGCGCCAGCAGCTTGGTTGTAACAGTTGAGCAGTTCTTC. Its translation: CASSLVVTVEQFF.